The next 20 T cell receptor beta chains were all read from a single sample in a study of blood T cell repertoires in COVID-19. TCRdb keeps only in-frame clones here, not all; method: immunoSEQ multiplex PCR. Seen here are 200,000 or so clones, approximately 85% observed once, and the top ten hold 3.3%. Sequenced input: peripheral blood. Receptor source: a man in his fifties or sixties with acute or convalescent COVID-19.

In its sample, this clone was seen once. The V gene is TRBV5-6, the J gene TRBJ2-4; D not resolved. The CDR3 has 13 amino acids. Trimming left V 0 bases short and J 10 bases short, with 11 bases between. Germline values: CDR1 SGHDT, CDR2 YYEEEE. CDR3 nucleotides: TGTGCCAGCAGCTTGGGCCGGGTGATGATTCAGTACTTC. The encoded protein is CASSLGRVMIQYF.

This clone turned up a few times. The V gene is TRBV18, the J gene TRBJ2-2; D is perhaps TRBD2 (6 bases). In germline, CDR1 is KGHSH, CDR2 LQKENI. The CDR3 spans 15 residues. V was shortened by 5 bases and J by 3 bases, with 13 bases between the two germline ends. CDR3 sequence: CASSGPGLYTGELFF. The DNA of the CDR3 is TGTGCCAGCTCAGGCCCGGGACTTTACACCGGGGAGCTGTTTTTT.

As to this clone: This same CDR3 is encoded by further DNA sequences in the sample. This sequence joins TRBV2 and TRBJ1-1; D gene uncertain. CDR3 length: 14 residues. Looked up from germline, CDR1 is SNHLY and CDR2 is FYNNEI. V lost 6 bases and J lost 0, with 11 bases in between. CDR3 DNA sequence: TGTGCCAGCAGAACCGACACTGTGAACACTGAAGCTTTCTTT. Residues: CASRTDTVNTEAFF.

This chain uses TRBV6-5 with TRBJ1-4; D might be TRBD1 (5 bases). The CDR3 extends over 14 amino acids. Germline V lookup: CDR1 MNHEY, CDR2 SVGAGI. V was clipped by 7 bases and J by 8 bases, with 17 bases between them. The CDR3 is CASTSGGSEEKLFF. The CDR3 bases are TGTGCCAGCACCTCCGGGGGTTCAGAGGAAAAACTGTTTTTT.

This chain uses TRBV28 with TRBJ2-5; 7 nucleotides align to TRBD2. This CDR3 spans 16 amino acids. The V gene end was trimmed by 11 bases and the J gene end by 5 bases; junction bases not matched to a gene: 20. The germline CDR1 and CDR2 sequences are MDHEN and SYDVKM. In DNA form, the CDR3 reads TGTGCCCGCACCCCTGGGGCGGGGGTGGGAGGCGAGACCCAGTACTTC. Translation gives CARTPGAGVGGETQYF.

The chain recombines TRBV4-1 with TRBJ1-2; D perhaps matches TRBD1 (5 bases). The germline CDR1 and CDR2 sequences are MGHRA and YSYEKL. V was cut by 1 base and J by 0 bases, with 12 bases left in between. This CDR3 spans 16 amino acids. DNA for the CDR3: TGCGCCAGCAGCCAAGCTCCAGGGCTCACTAACTATGGCTACACCTTC. Translated, it gives CASSQAPGLTNYGYTF.

This chain links TRBV14 with TRBJ1-1; 7 bases line up with TRBD1. Germline loops: CDR1 SGHDN, CDR2 FVKESK. CDR3 length equals 13 residues. J gave up 4 bases and V 5 bases, and 4 bases lay outside the gene matches. CDR3 sequence: CASSRQGFTEAFF. CDR3 nucleotides: TGTGCCAGCAGCAGACAGGGATTCACTGAAGCTTTCTTT.

The chain joins TRBV5-1 to TRBJ1-5, with 9 bases identical to TRBD1. The J segment lost 6 bases and the V segment lost 4 bases, leaving 8 bases of the junction unmatched. Germline CDR1 SGHRS, CDR2 YFSETQ. The CDR3 runs 15 residues. This CDR3 reads CASSPGQGSGQPQHF. The CDR3 nucleotides are TGCGCCAGCAGCCCGGGACAGGGTAGCGGTCAGCCCCAGCATTTT.

The chain uses TRBV28 and TRBJ2-7; 10 bases are a match to TRBD2. This CDR3 region has 15 residues. The V gene's germline CDR1 is MDHEN and CDR2 SYDVKM. J was trimmed by 3 bases and V by 8 bases; bases with no gene match: 10. The CDR3 is CASSTRASGSYEQYF. As DNA, the CDR3 is TGTGCCAGCTCAACTCGGGCTAGCGGGAGCTACGAGCAGTACTTC.

The chain links TRBV28 to TRBJ2-1; TRBD1 aligns across 8 bases. V lost 8 bases, J lost 10 bases, and 10 bases stayed unmatched. The CDR3 consists of 13 residues. Germline V gene lookup returns CDR1 MDHEN and CDR2 SYDVKM. The CDR3 protein is CASPRTGLTEQFF. CDR3 nucleotides: TGTGCCAGCCCCCGGACAGGGTTAACAGAGCAGTTCTTC.

The chain combines TRBV5-5 with TRBJ2-7; TRBD2 aligns across 12 bases. Germline lookup yields CDR1 SGHKS and CDR2 YYEKEE (reference sequence). The CDR3 consists of 17 residues. The V and J ends lost 4 bases and 6 bases, in that order; junction bases with no gene match: 14. CDR3 amino acids: CASSLRPPGLAGVEQYF. CDR3 sequence (DNA): TGTGCCAGCAGCCTAAGACCACCGGGACTAGCGGGTGTCGAGCAGTACTTC.

The chain employs TRBV28 and TRBJ2-7; D is uncertain. Looked up from germline, CDR1 is MDHEN and CDR2 is SYDVKM. The V and J ends lost 6 bases and 4 bases respectively, with 7 bases between them. The CDR3 has 11 amino acids. CDR3 sequence (DNA): TGTGCCAGCAGGCGCCGGTACGAGCAGTACTTC. Translation: CASRRRYEQYF.

The rearrangement links TRBV6-5 to TRBJ2-1; 8 positions agree with TRBD1. The CDR3 is 15 residues long. CDR1 and CDR2 from the germline V gene are MNHEY and SVGAGI. V shed 5 bases, J shed 5 bases, and the junction held 8 bases outside the gene matches. In DNA, the CDR3 is TGTGCCAGCAGTACGAGCGGACAGGGAAACAATGAGCAGTTCTTC. Translation gives CASSTSGQGNNEQFF.

J is TRBJ2-1 and V is TRBV9; TRBD2 aligns across 8 bases. The CDR3 has 14 residues. With 6 bases clipped from V and 7 bases from J, the junction kept 9 bases outside the gene matches. Germline CDR1 reads SGDLS; CDR2 reads YYNGEE. The CDR3 bases are TGTGCCAGCACAAGGGTAGCGGGAACAAATGAGCAGTTCTTC. Translation gives CASTRVAGTNEQFF.

This clone was seen a handful of times. The chain recombines TRBV21-1 with TRBJ2-1; TRBD2, as called in the table, went unchecked against the DNA. TRBV21-1 is described as a pseudogene. The CDR3 totals 15 residues. The CDR3 DNA reads TGTGCCAGCATCCCCGGGACTAGCGTGGACAATGAGCAGTTCTTC. Translating it yields CASIPGTSVDNEQFF.

V is TRBV27 and J is TRBJ1-1; D gene uncertain. The length of the CDR3 is 14 residues. V lost 2 bases and J 0 bases, leaving 7 bases between the germline ends. The V gene's germline CDR1 is MNHEY and CDR2 SMNVEV (reference sequence). In DNA form, the CDR3 reads TGTGCCAGCAGTTTACCGGGATTGAACACTGAAGCTTTCTTT. It translates to CASSLPGLNTEAFF.

This chain uses TRBV5-7 with TRBJ1-5; 8 nucleotides align to TRBD1. TRBV5-7 carries the ORF label, with uncertain function. This CDR3 region has 14 residues. The junction had 5 bases not matched to a gene; V was cut back by 4 bases and J by 5 bases. CDR3 DNA sequence: TGTGCCAGCAGCCCGGACAGGGTCTATCAGCCCCAGCATTTT. It encodes CASSPDRVYQPQHF.

This sequence joins TRBV24-1 and TRBJ1-2; 7 nucleotides match TRBD1. Germline V gene sequence: CDR1 KGHDR, CDR2 SFDVKD. The CDR3 has 17 amino acids. The J segment lost 3 bases and the V segment lost 3 bases, leaving 12 bases of the junction unmatched. The CDR3 reads CATSDTGVGRTYYGYTF. In DNA form, the CDR3 reads TGTGCCACCAGTGATACAGGGGTAGGCAGGACCTACTATGGCTACACCTTC.

The V and J genes are TRBV7-2 and TRBJ1-2; no clear D gene. Trimming removed 5 bases at V and 1 base at J, with 5 bases between. In germline, CDR1 is SGHTA, CDR2 FQGNSA. The CDR3 consists of 12 residues. CDR3 sequence (DNA): TGTGCCAGCAGCCCCCGTAACTATGGCTACACCTTC. As protein: CASSPRNYGYTF.

The chain couples TRBV2 to TRBJ2-7; the D gene is possibly TRBD2 (5 bases). V lost 0 bases to trimming and J lost 3 bases, with 15 bases between them. Germline V gives CDR1 SNHLY, CDR2 FYNNEI. The CDR3 is 16 amino acids. CDR3 residues: CASSEALRGLRYEQYF. As DNA, the CDR3 is TGTGCCAGCAGTGAAGCGCTTAGAGGACTCCGCTACGAGCAGTACTTC.